What follows is one TCR beta chain and its context. The antigen remains undetermined. These data originate in a study of T cell responses to AZD1222 COVID-19 vaccine. General study findings and limits: White British donors predominated, females outnumbered males, and clonal diversity was possibly underestimated. Distributed over spike, vaccine-associated CD4 TCRs predominated at 160-218 and 743-854.

Germline CDR1 and CDR2: MNHEY and SVGAGI. The J segment lost 8 bases and the V segment lost 6 bases, leaving 7 bases of the junction unmatched. This CDR3 region has 13 residues. Data came from immunoSEQ multiplex PCR; TCRdb stores just in-frame clones and leaves some out. The table lists about 97,000 clones, 87% of them singletons. The TCR sequence derives from an adult who received the AZD1222 COVID-19 vaccine. The source was peripheral blood, collected 28 days after the second AZD1222 dose. The V and J genes are TRBV6-5 and TRBJ1-2, with 9 bases that match TRBD1. CDR3 protein: CASSRTGVRGYTF. In DNA form, the CDR3 reads TGTGCCAGCAGCCGGACAGGGGTGAGAGGCTACACCTTC.